This TCR beta chain was observed in a study of identical twins. MiXCR, applied by TCRdb to the 5' RACE reads, yields one record per CDR3 protein. The sample records roughly 1,500,000 distinct CDR3 sequences, about 31% being singletons. This clonotype showed up just once. The V gene lost 2 bases and the J gene lost 11 bases, with 24 bases spanning the gap. The CDR3 runs 16 residues. Germline V lookup: CDR1 SGHTA, CDR2 FQGTGA. Healthy Caucasians supplied all donations. Sequenced: cord blood. The chain uses TRBV7-3 and TRBJ2-5, with a possible D match to TRBD1 (5 bases). This TCR was sampled from a newborn girl in good health. CDR3 sequence reads: CASSLDARASYNEQYF. The CDR3 DNA reads as TGTGCCAGCAGCTTAGACGCCAGGGCATCATACAATGAGCAGTACTTC.